The TCR beta chain under discussion was sequenced for a study of neurological immune-mediated disorders. Each TCR transcript was tagged with a 10-nucleotide random UMI during 5'RACE. TCRdb independently ran MiXCR on the 5' RACE reads; one entry per CDR3 protein. The repertoire holds under 90,000 distinct CDR3 sequences, with roughly 9.5% as singletons. Germline-derived CDR1 and CDR2 are KGHDR and SFDVKD. The CDR3 extends over 14 amino acids. After removal of 7 bases from V and 0 bases from J, the junction contained 2 bases not matched to a gene. There are many counts of this clonotype. 2 million unsorted PBMCs were stored in RNAlater at -80 °C before RNA extraction.

Input material: PBMCs. The sequence derives from a man over 45 in good health. The J gene is TRBJ2-1, the V gene TRBV24-1; 7 bases line up with TRBD1. CDR3 region: CATSRQGSYNEQFF. The CDR3 DNA reads TGTGCCACCAGCAGACAGGGCTCCTACAATGAGCAGTTCTTC.